This passage covers 12 T cell receptor beta chains from one sample sequenced in a study of blood T cell repertoires in COVID-19 (dated by TCRdb to 2020 to 2021). The protocol used for the library was the immunoSEQ multiplex PCR assay. Held by TCRdb, this immuneACCESS table contains in-frame sequences only and omits some clones. Under half of the omission traces to an unresolved V gene where checked; the cause of the rest is unknown. The sample table holds about 35,000 clones, of which approximately 90% were seen once. The ten largest clones add up to 2% to 2.5% of the sample. Sequences were obtained from peripheral blood. Receptors were obtained from a man aged 50 to 60 with active COVID-19.

The V call is TRBV3-1 (or the pseudogene TRBV3-2), the J call TRBJ2-1; no reliable D call. The ends were cut back, 4 bases at V and 9 bases at J, with 10 bases in the middle. This CDR3 has 12 residues. Germline CDR1 LGHDT, CDR2 YNNKEL (reference sequence). DNA of the CDR3: TGTGCCAGCAGCCCCCAGGCTCGTGAGCAGTTCTTC. It specifies CASSPQAREQFF.

This chain connects TRBV6-1 to TRBJ1-2; 9 bases match TRBD1. This CDR3 has 14 amino acids. V lost 1 base, J lost 8 bases, and 5 bases stayed unmatched. Germline V CDR1 and CDR2: MNHNS, SASEGT. The CDR3 DNA reads as TGTGCCAGCAGTGAAGGGGGACAGGGAGGGGGCTACACCTTC. This encodes CASSEGGQGGGYTF.

The table lists this clone with a count of one. The genes are TRBV5-1 and TRBJ1-2; D not resolved. V was pared by 0 bases and J by 3 bases, with 6 bases between. The germline V gene encodes CDR1 SGHRS and CDR2 YFSETQ. This CDR3 has 13 residues. In nucleotides, the CDR3 is TGCGCCAGCAGCTTGGCGGGTCACTATGGCTACACCTTC. Its protein product is CASSLAGHYGYTF.

The chain is built from TRBV6-5 and TRBJ2-5; a possible D gene is TRBD2 (7 bases). Between the trimmed V and J ends, which lost 7 bases and 4 bases, there was a span of 13 bases. Germline V gene data show CDR1 as MNHEY and CDR2 as SVGAGI. There are 13 residues in the CDR3. CDR3 sequence reads: CASTSGGIETQYF. In DNA form, the CDR3 reads TGTGCCAGCACTTCGGGGGGCATAGAGACCCAGTACTTC.

The J gene is TRBJ2-1, the V gene TRBV9, with a tentative D call TRBD1 (6 bases). V dropped 4 bases and J dropped 0 bases, with 17 bases sitting between them. This CDR3 spans 17 amino acids. Germline values: CDR1 SGDLS, CDR2 YYNGEE. The CDR3 DNA sequence: TGTGCCAGCAGCCACTCTCAAACAGGGAGCTCCTACAATGAGCAGTTCTTC. Protein: CASSHSQTGSSYNEQFF.

The chain combines TRBV7-9 with TRBJ2-3; 8 bases fit TRBD2. J gave up 2 bases and V 9 bases, and 7 bases lay outside the gene matches. Looked up from germline, CDR1 is SEHNR and CDR2 is FQNEAQ (reference sequence). This CDR3 comprises 14 residues. The CDR3 reads CASSVAGFTDTQYF. DNA of the CDR3: TGTGCCAGTTCGGTAGCGGGATTCACAGATACGCAGTATTTT.

This clone was detected only once. This chain connects TRBV30 to TRBJ2-3, with no clear D. V shed 2 bases and J shed 2 bases, with 8 bases lying between them. The CDR3 loop spans 13 amino acids. Germline values: CDR1 GTSNPN, CDR2 SVGIG (reference sequence). The CDR3 DNA reads as TGTGCCTGGAGTTCCAGTGACACAGATACGCAGTATTTT. Residues: CAWSSSDTDTQYF.

This chain links TRBV6-5 with TRBJ1-6, with D perhaps matching TRBD1 (5 bases). Between the trimmed V and J ends, which lost 0 bases and 7 bases, there was a span of 13 bases. Germline V lookup: CDR1 MNHEY, CDR2 SVGAGI. The CDR3 runs 16 residues. CDR3 amino acids: CASSYSSPGSNSPLHF. Here the CDR3 DNA reads TGTGCCAGCAGTTACTCCAGTCCAGGGTCCAATTCACCCCTCCACTTT.

This chain joins TRBV12-3 or TRBV12-4 and TRBJ1-2; maybe TRBD1 (5 bases). Trimming took off 2 bases at V and 2 bases at J, with 6 bases between the two ends. This CDR3 spans 13 amino acids. CDR3 nucleotides: TGTGCCAGCAGTTTATCAGGGAACTATGGCTACACCTTC. This translates into CASSLSGNYGYTF.

This rearrangement joins TRBV5-6 to TRBJ2-7; 7 nucleotides match TRBD1. Germline CDR1 is SGHDT and CDR2 is YYEEEE. After removal of 3 bases from V and 2 bases from J, the junction contained 8 bases not matched to a gene. The CDR3 has 15 residues. CDR3 sequence: CASSSRADRPYEQYF. The CDR3 nucleotides are TGTGCCAGCAGCTCTAGAGCGGACAGGCCCTACGAGCAGTACTTC.

CDR3: CSVEEDQGQPQHF. DNA for the CDR3: TGCAGCGTTGAGGAGGACCAGGGGCAGCCCCAGCATTTT. The V and J genes are TRBV29-1 and TRBJ1-5; tentative D call: TRBD1 (6 bases). The CDR3 totals 13 residues. Germline CDR1 reads SQVTM; CDR2 reads ANQGSEA. The V end lost 3 bases, the J end lost 7 bases, and 13 bases lay between the germline ends. Complete variable domain (other parts from reference TRBV29-1 and TRBJ1-5): SAVISQKPSRDICQRGTSLTIQCQVDSQVTMMFWYRQQPGQSLTLIATANQGSEATYESGFVIDKFPISRPNLTFSTLTVSNMSPEDSSIYLCSVEEDQGQPQHFGDGTRLSIL.

Written as DNA, the CDR3 is TGTGCCAGCTACGAAGGGGGCTCTGGAAACACCATATATTTT. Encoded protein: CASYEGGSGNTIYF. The chain has TRBV6-5 and TRBJ1-3; tentatively, D is TRBD1 (6 bases). CDR1 is MNHEY and CDR2 is SVGAGI in the germline V gene. The CDR3 extends over 14 amino acids. V dropped 8 bases and J dropped 0 bases, with 11 bases sitting between them.